This record covers a single T cell receptor beta chain. Trimming shortened V by 5 bases and J by 7 bases, and 21 bases separated the two germline ends. Germline V gene sequence: CDR1 SQVTM, CDR2 ANQGSEA. The CDR3 consists of 15 residues. Researchers made TCR cDNA using 5'RACE template switching, and this step added a universal primer site and UMIs. TCRdb re-called the 5' RACE reads through MiXCR, storing one row per CDR3 protein. The sample holds about 85,000 distinct CDR3 sequences, about 14% seen once. These data are taken from a study of T cells after yellow fever vaccination. Study-wide context: It was SMART-Seq v4 Ultra Low Input that prepared the fractions with low cell numbers. General study results and limits: Only a minor proportion of clonotypes was detected across both CD4 and CD8 compartments.

The receptor was derived from a man aged 18 to 30 who received the YFV17D yellow fever vaccine. The chain couples TRBV29-1 to TRBJ2-1; the D is unclear. This specimen consisted of CD8+ T cells not binding an NS4B(214-222) dextramer, sorted from PBMCs, obtained less than 25 days after the first yellow fever vaccination. The DNA for the CDR3 is TGCAGCGTTCCCACTTTACCGAACGGGTTGAATGAGCAGTTCTTC. Protein: CSVPTLPNGLNEQFF.